This T cell receptor (beta chain) stems from a study of shared clonotypes between healthy human individuals (dated by TCRdb to between 2020 and 2021). Background for the entire study: Three men and two women, aged 18 to 49 years, made up the cohort. For each donor, CD4 naive and CD4 memory were each given three plates, CD8 naive was given two plates, and CD8 memory was given one plate. The study deeply sequenced blood TCR repertoires of five healthy adults to estimate repertoire size and the extent of clonotype sharing between individuals. Different laboratories and diverse techniques were used to prepare libraries and sequence TCR repertoires, to increase sequencing depth and limit assay-specific biases. Between about 0.94 and 8.9 billion PBMCs per donor were obtained by leukapheresis.

Using the deep immunoSEQ assay, multiplex PCR amplified TCR CDR3 regions from genomic DNA. Extracted genomic DNA from each cell subset was spread evenly across all wells of several immunoSEQ 96-well plates, with each plate serving as a replicate. For sorted subsets, each replicate PCR was loaded with approximately 190 ng genomic DNA, equivalent to 25,000 to 35,000 T cell genomes. The purified libraries were quantified using a Qubit 3.0 fluorometer, sized with a Bioanalyzer 2100, and then quantified again using the KAPA Library Quantification kit. Every immunoSEQ 96-well plate was sequenced on a dedicated single-read 150-cycle Illumina NextSeq 550 flow cell. As for how the authors treated the data: Because the immunoSEQ output included only junctional sequences and no quality scores, the filtering could not be the same as the filtering used for full-length reads. Sequences were annotated with PyIR, a Python wrapper for IgBLAST v1.9, and V/J genes and CDR3 were assigned using IMGT germline references. Reads were filtered out if the reads had weak V/J assignments (E-value above 1e-6), no CDR3, stop codons, out-of-frame junctions, or ambiguous translated residues. V3J clonotypes were defined by identical inferred V gene, J gene, and CDR3 amino acid sequence. The percentage overlap between two repertoires was calculated by dividing the number of shared unique clonotypes by the size of the smaller repertoire. RTK rarefaction, the Chao1 estimator, and Recon v2.1 estimates of unobserved clonotypes were used to assess repertoire richness. Generation probabilities for all TCRbeta clonotypes obtained by the gDNA method from a handful of donors were computed using OLGA. TCRdb mirrors the immuneACCESS table, restricted to in-frame sequences. Some clones are absent from its copies; in checked studies, under half trace to an unresolved V gene, and the reason for the others is unknown. That table furnishes V, J and clone size, whereas the DNA furnished D and trimming. Counted in this sample were about 690,000 clones; about nine tenths of them appeared once. The ten largest account for roughly 36% of the sample.

Including the terminal cysteine and phenylalanine, the CDR3 comprises 14 residues. The DNA shown is the 42-base CDR3, in frame from base 1. The trim is 6 bases for V and 7 bases for J, with a gap of 19 bases between the germline ends. Based on the germline V gene (reference sequence), the CDR1 and CDR2 sequences are MNHEY and SMNVEV. What the research found in general, with its limitations: Only blood was sampled, and tissue TCR repertoires likely differ from those in blood. Approximately 5% of naive CD4, around 4% of naive CD8, roughly 2.5% of memory CD4, and 0.4% of memory CD8 clonotypes were shared across four donors. The genetic and exposure-history diversity represented was limited by the small number of donors. Compared with non-shared clonotypes, clonotypes shared by all four sorted-subset donors had higher generation probabilities. Pairwise subsampling led to the expectation that sequencing depth would affect the degree of clonotype sharing among donors. Larger estimated clonotype richness was generally found for naive subsets than for memory subsets. Rarefaction of sorted-subset datasets indicated incomplete sequencing despite the large sequencing depth.

The donors were healthy, HIV-negative adults who had no recently reported acute infections or vaccinations. Every donor was a Caucasian adult living in Nashville, Tennessee, USA. CD8 memory samples consisted of magnetically selected CD45RO+ cells combined with CCR7-negative CD45RA+ effector memory (TemRA) cells. Blood was obtained by leukapheresis, after which PBMCs were separated by Ficoll-Histopaque density gradient centrifugation and cryopreserved in liquid nitrogen vapor phase. Analytical flow cytometry was used to check the purity and quantity of each magnetically sorted T cell population. Each sorted fraction had its genomic DNA isolated and then quantified by UV absorbance on a Nanodrop 2000c. With respect to this clone: Its antigen target is currently unknown. Base qualities were left out, and no much larger clone turns up one base away.

The material sequenced was memory CD8+ T cells from PBMCs. The sample's cell subset or site label, decoded: CD45RO+ cells pooled with CCR7-negative TemRA cells. The receptor was isolated from a man between 18 and 29 years old in good health. Some clones in this sample may be carry-over from other donors' samples. This chain joins TRBV27 to TRBJ2-7, and perhaps TRBD1 as D gene, on 5 matching bases. The DNA is TGTGCCAGCAGCGCCCTGACAGCAGTAGGAGAGCAGTACTTC. It codes for CASSALTAVGEQYF.